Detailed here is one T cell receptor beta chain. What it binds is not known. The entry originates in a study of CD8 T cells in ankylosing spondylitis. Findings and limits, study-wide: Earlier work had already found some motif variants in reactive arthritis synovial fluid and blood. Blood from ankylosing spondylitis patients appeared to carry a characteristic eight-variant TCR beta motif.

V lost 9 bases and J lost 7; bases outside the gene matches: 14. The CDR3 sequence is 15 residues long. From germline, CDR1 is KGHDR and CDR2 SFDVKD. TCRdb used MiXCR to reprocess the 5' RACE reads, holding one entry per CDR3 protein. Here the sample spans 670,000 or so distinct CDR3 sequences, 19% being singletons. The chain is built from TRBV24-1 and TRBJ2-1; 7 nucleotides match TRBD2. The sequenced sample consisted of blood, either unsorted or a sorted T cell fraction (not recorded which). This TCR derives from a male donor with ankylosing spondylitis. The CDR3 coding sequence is TGTGCCACCGCCACTAGCGTCCGAGAATATAATGAGCAGTTCTTC. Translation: CATATSVREYNEQFF.